This T cell receptor (beta chain) originates from a study of shared clonotypes between healthy human individuals. Whole-study findings and limits: Between a handful of donors, naive CD4 clonotypes were shared at a level of about 5%.

The naive CD8 population came from CD45RO-negative cells selected for CCR7, without terminally differentiated effector memory CD45RA+ cells. This table comes from immunoSEQ multiplex PCR, and its TCRdb copy is limited to in-frame clones, with some not included. The sample holds hundreds of thousands of clones, about 95% seen once. There are 15 residues in the CDR3. The junction had 5 bases not matched to a gene; V was cut back by 3 bases and J by 1 base. Per germline, CDR1 SGHTA and CDR2 FQGNSA. To note about this clone: Its matching antigen is unknown.

The chain couples TRBV7-2 to TRBJ2-7; 8 bases map to TRBD2. This receptor was taken from a woman between 25 and 40 years old in good health. Sequencing input: naive CD8+ T cells sorted from blood. The CDR3 reads CASSFAGRGSYEQYF. The CDR3 bases are TGTGCCAGCAGCTTCGCCGGGAGGGGATCCTACGAGCAGTACTTC. The variable domain in full, with the rest retrieved from reference TRBV7-2 and TRBJ2-7, is GAGVSQSPSNKVTEKGKDVELRCDPISGHTALYWYRQSLGQGLEFLIYFQGNSAPDKSGLPSDRFSAERTGGSVSTLTIQRTQQEDSAVYLCASSFAGRGSYEQYFGPGTRLTVT.